This T cell receptor beta chain comes out of a study of T cell responses to AZD1222 COVID-19 vaccine. TCRdb keeps only in-frame clones here, not all; method: immunoSEQ multiplex PCR. The sample gives over 120,000 clones, roughly 90% of which show up once; around 1.5% is in the top ten. CDR1 and CDR2 (germline): LNHDA, SQIVND (reference sequence). This CDR3 has 16 residues. V was pared by 5 bases and J by 6 bases, with 8 bases of the junction left unmatched. The source material was peripheral blood, sampled 28 days after the second AZD1222 dose. This chain uses TRBV19 with TRBJ1-5; 12 bases line up with TRBD1. The clonotype comes from an adult who received the AZD1222 COVID-19 vaccine. CDR3 region: CASSAGTGGGGQPQHF. The CDR3 coding sequence is TGTGCCAGTAGTGCCGGGACAGGGGGCGGCGGTCAGCCCCAGCATTTT.